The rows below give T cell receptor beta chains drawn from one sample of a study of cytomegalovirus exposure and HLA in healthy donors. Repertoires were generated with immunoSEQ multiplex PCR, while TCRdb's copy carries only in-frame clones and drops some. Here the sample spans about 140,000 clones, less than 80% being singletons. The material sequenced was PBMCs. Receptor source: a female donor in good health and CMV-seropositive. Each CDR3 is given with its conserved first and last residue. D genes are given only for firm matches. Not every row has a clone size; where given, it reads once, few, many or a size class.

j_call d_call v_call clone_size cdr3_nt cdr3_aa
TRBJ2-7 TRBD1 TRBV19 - TGTGCCAGTAGTATAGACGGGGACAGCCCGGGGGAGCAGTACTTC CASSIDGDSPGEQYF
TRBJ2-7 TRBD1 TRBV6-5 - TGTGCCAGCAGTCCCACAGGGGCTGTGGACGAGCAGTACTTC CASSPTGAVDEQYF
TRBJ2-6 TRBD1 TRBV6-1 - TGTGCCAGCAGACAGGGGAACGGGGCCAACGTCCTGACTTTC CASRQGNGANVLTF
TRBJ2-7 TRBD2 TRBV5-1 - TGCGCCAGCAGCGGCTCTAGCGGGAGACGCGAGCAGTACTTC CASSGSSGRREQYF
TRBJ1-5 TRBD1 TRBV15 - TGTGCCACCAGCCTGCCACCGACAGGGTCTCGGCCCCAGCATTTT CATSLPPTGSRPQHF
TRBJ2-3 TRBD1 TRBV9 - TGTGCCAGCAGCGTAGAGGAGACAGGGAGTGCAGATACGCAGTATTTT CASSVEETGSADTQYF
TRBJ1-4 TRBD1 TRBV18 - TGTGCCAGCTCACCACCGGGACAGGAATATGAAAAACTGTTTTTT CASSPPGQEYEKLFF
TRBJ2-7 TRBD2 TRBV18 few TGTGCCAGCTCACCACAGTCGCTAGCGGGAGAGCTCTACGAGCAGTACTTC CASSPQSLAGELYEQYF
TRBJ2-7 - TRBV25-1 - TGTGCCAGCAGTCACAGGGAGTCCTACGAGCAGTACTTC CASSHRESYEQYF
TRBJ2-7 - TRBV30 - TGTGCCTGGAACCCGGGACTGGCCTACGAGCAGTACTTC CAWNPGLAYEQYF
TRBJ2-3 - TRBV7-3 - TGTGCCAGCAGCCCCGGACTATTCCGGAGCACAGATACGCAGTATTTT CASSPGLFRSTDTQYF
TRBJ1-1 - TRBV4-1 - TGCGCCAGCAGCCAAGATGAGGGTGGGAACACTGAAGCTTTCTTT CASSQDEGGNTEAFF
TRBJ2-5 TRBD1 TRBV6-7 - TGTGCCAGCACCACCCGGGACAGGGGGCGTCAAGAGACCCAGTACTTC CASTTRDRGRQETQYF
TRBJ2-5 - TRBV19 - TGTGCCAGTAGTATATCGGGATTGGGGATCGGAGAGACCCAGTACTTC CASSISGLGIGETQYF
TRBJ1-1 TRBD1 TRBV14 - TGTGCCAGCAGCGACGCAGGACAGGCGCGCACTGAAGCTTTCTTT CASSDAGQARTEAFF
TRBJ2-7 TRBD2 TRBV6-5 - TGTGCCAGCAGTTACGTGGCTAGCGGGAGCTACGAGCAGTACTTC CASSYVASGSYEQYF
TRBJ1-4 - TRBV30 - TGTGCCTGGAGTGTGGGAGGGGGAGGTGAAAAACTGTTTTTT CAWSVGGGGEKLFF
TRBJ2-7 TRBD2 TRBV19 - TGTGCCAGTAGTAGGGGGGGTAGCGGAAGCTACGAGCAGTACTTC CASSRGGSGSYEQYF
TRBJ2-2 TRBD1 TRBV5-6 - TGTGCCAGCAGCTTGGCTTGGACAGGCAACACCGGGGAGCTGTTTTTT CASSLAWTGNTGELFF
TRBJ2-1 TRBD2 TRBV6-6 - TGTGCCAGCAGTCCTAGCGGGAGCAATTTTTTTGAGCAGTTCTTC CASSPSGSNFFEQFF
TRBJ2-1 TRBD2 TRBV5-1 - TGCGCCAGCAGCTTGAGCCTAGCGGGCTACAATGAGCAGTTCTTC CASSLSLAGYNEQFF
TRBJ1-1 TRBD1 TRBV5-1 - TGCGCCAGCAGCCTCCAGGACAGGCACATGAACACTGAAGCTTTCTTT CASSLQDRHMNTEAFF
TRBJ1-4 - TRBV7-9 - TGTGCCAGCAGCGGTAGGAGGGACGGTCCTAATGAAAAACTGTTTTTT CASSGRRDGPNEKLFF
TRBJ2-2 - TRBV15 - TGTGCCACCAGCAAACTCACCGGGGAGCTGTTTTTT CATSKLTGELFF